Listed below are T cell receptor beta chains from one sample, sequenced in a study of T cell responses to AZD1222 COVID-19 vaccine. Some clones are missing from TCRdb's copy, which holds only in-frame ones; the method was immunoSEQ multiplex PCR. In the table there are 150,000 to 200,000 clones, around 92% of which are singletons. The sample here was peripheral blood, taken on day 0 of AZD1222 vaccination. These TCRs come from an adult in good health. Each CDR3 is given with its conserved first and last residue. D genes are given only for firm matches. Expanded clones are given a class, and other clones once, few, many or no size at all.

>TRBJ1-2|-|TRBV7-2|-
CASSLARGRSYGYTF
TGTGCCAGCAGCTTAGCCAGGGGAAGGAGCTATGGCTACACCTTC
>TRBJ2-2|-|TRBV18|TRBD1
CASSSGGADTGELFF
TGTGCCAGCTCCTCAGGGGGCGCCGACACCGGGGAGCTGTTTTTT
>TRBJ1-2|few|TRBV10-1|-
CASSESENYGYTF
TGCGCCAGCAGTGAGTCCGAGAACTATGGCTACACCTTC
>TRBJ1-1|-|TRBV4-1|-
CASSQEAATRKGGEAFF
TGCGCCAGCAGCCAAGAGGCGGCCACCCGGAAAGGCGGTGAAGCTTTCTTT
>TRBJ1-1|-|TRBV29-1|TRBD1
CSVQGRHMNTEAFF
TGCAGCGTACAGGGGAGGCACATGAACACTGAAGCTTTCTTT
>TRBJ1-6|-|TRBV20-1|-
CSASQQGNSPLHF
TGCAGTGCTAGTCAACAGGGTAATTCACCCCTCCACTTT
>TRBJ1-1|-|TRBV6-6|-
CASSGERTEAFF
TGTGCCAGCAGCGGGGAGAGAACTGAAGCTTTCTTT
>TRBJ1-6|-|TRBV4-2|TRBD1
CASSQEDRENSPLHF
TGTGCCAGCAGCCAAGAGGACAGGGAAAATTCACCCCTCCACTTT
>TRBJ1-6|-|TRBV18|-
CASSPRLAAYNSPLHF
TGTGCCAGCTCACCACGTTTGGCAGCTTATAATTCACCCCTCCACTTT
>TRBJ1-1|-|TRBV3-1/TRBV3-2|-
CASSQGSLEAFF
TGTGCCAGCAGCCAAGGCAGTCTAGAAGCTTTCTTT
>TRBJ1-4|-|TRBV19|-
CASSPSVANEKLFF
TGTGCCAGTAGCCCGTCCGTGGCTAATGAAAAACTGTTTTTT
>TRBJ1-2|-|TRBV28|TRBD1
CASRRQGAGGYTF
TGTGCCAGCAGGCGACAGGGGGCAGGCGGCTACACCTTC
>TRBJ2-2|-|TRBV5-4|-
CASSLLQGTGELFF
TGTGCCAGCAGCCTCTTGCAGGGGACCGGGGAGCTGTTTTTT
>TRBJ1-5|-|TRBV6-2/TRBV6-3|-
CASSDFYSNQPQHF
TGTGCCAGCAGCGACTTCTATAGCAATCAGCCCCAGCATTTT
>TRBJ1-6|-|TRBV2|-
CASTKGLYSSPLHF
TGTGCCAGCACCAAGGGGCTCTATTCCTCACCCCTCCACTTT
>TRBJ1-5|-|TRBV18|-
CASSPQEQGHSNQPQHF
TGTGCCAGCTCACCCCAGGAACAGGGCCATAGCAATCAGCCCCAGCATTTT
>TRBJ2-3|-|TRBV9|-
CASSVEGGRIDTQYF
TGTGCCAGCAGCGTAGAAGGAGGGAGAATAGATACGCAGTATTTT
>TRBJ1-1|-|TRBV19|-
CASSPTGPLNTEAFF
TGTGCCAGTAGTCCTACAGGACCCTTGAACACTGAAGCTTTCTTT
>TRBJ1-2|-|TRBV5-1|-
CASSLGPGEYGYTF
TGCGCCAGCAGCTTGGGGCCGGGGGAGTATGGCTACACCTTC
>TRBJ1-3|-|TRBV28|-
CASSLYTSSGNTIYF
TGTGCCAGCAGTCTTTATACATCCTCTGGAAACACCATATATTTT
>TRBJ2-5|-|TRBV5-1|-
CASSSPRGTEETQYF
TGCGCCAGCAGCTCCCCCCGGGGGACGGAAGAGACCCAGTACTTC
>TRBJ1-2|-|TRBV7-2|TRBD1
CASSRDRSSNYGYTF
TGTGCCAGCAGCAGGGACAGATCGTCTAACTATGGCTACACCTTC
>TRBJ2-3|-|TRBV7-9|TRBD1
CASSSPGQGIPTDTQYF
TGTGCCAGCAGCTCCCCAGGACAGGGGATACCCACAGATACGCAGTATTTT
>TRBJ1-5|-|TRBV27|TRBD1
CASSLGTGGGQPQHF
TGTGCCAGCAGTTTAGGGACAGGGGGTGGTCAGCCCCAGCATTTT
>TRBJ2-3|-|TRBV6-6|-
CASGKSTDTQYF
TGTGCCAGCGGTAAATCCACAGATACGCAGTATTTT
>TRBJ1-2|-|TRBV11-2|-
CASSPSIYGYTF
TGTGCCAGCAGCCCCAGTATCTATGGCTACACCTTC
>TRBJ2-7|-|TRBV5-4|-
CASSNSYEQYF
TGTGCCAGCAGCAACTCCTACGAGCAGTACTTC
>TRBJ2-1|-|TRBV28|-
CASSSLAGAHNEQFF
TGTGCCAGCAGTTCGCTGGCGGGGGCTCACAATGAGCAGTTCTTC
>TRBJ1-4|-|TRBV12-3/TRBV12-4|-
CASSSRGREKLFF
TGTGCCAGCAGCTCCCGGGGGAGGGAAAAACTGTTTTTT
>TRBJ1-1|few|TRBV6-2/TRBV6-3|TRBD1
CASSYDRGYTEAFF
TGTGCCAGCAGTTACGACAGGGGGTACACTGAAGCTTTCTTT
>TRBJ1-4|-|TRBV24-1|-
CATSEDSLPGNEKLFF
TGTGCCACCAGTGAGGATTCTCTCCCAGGTAATGAAAAACTGTTTTTT
>TRBJ2-1|-|TRBV7-7|-
CASSRRQGGEQFF
TGTGCCAGCAGCCGTAGACAGGGAGGTGAGCAGTTCTTC
>TRBJ2-1|-|TRBV7-6|TRBD1
CASSHRGDEQFF
TGTGCCAGCAGCCACAGGGGCGATGAGCAGTTCTTC
>TRBJ1-2|once|TRBV2|TRBD1
CASSTKQGENYGYTF
TGTGCCAGCAGTACTAAACAGGGGGAAAACTATGGCTACACCTTC
>TRBJ1-2|few|TRBV25-1|-
CASRSTGSYGYTF
TGTGCCAGCAGATCGACAGGCAGCTATGGCTACACCTTC
>TRBJ1-5|-|TRBV19|-
CASSISNQPQHF
TGTGCCAGTAGTATTTCTAATCAGCCCCAGCATTTT
>TRBJ2-2|-|TRBV19|TRBD2
CASSSLAGATGELFF
TGTGCCAGTAGTTCCCTAGCGGGAGCGACCGGGGAGCTGTTTTTT